This TCR beta chain was documented in a study of blood T cell repertoires in COVID-19. Study as a whole: The United States, Italy and Spain were the sources of the acute and convalescent COVID-19 samples.

Trimming took 5 bases from V and 2 from J; bases not matched to a gene: 15. The CDR3 runs to 18 residues. Germline loops: CDR1 MNHEY, CDR2 SMNVEV (reference sequence). Profiled with immunoSEQ multiplex PCR; TCRdb holds only in-frame clones, not every one. The top ten clones hold 7% to 7.5% of a sample with 150,000 to 200,000 clones, roughly 86% of them seen once. The sequenced sample was peripheral blood. The source of this sequence is a woman of 80 years or more in a cohort sampled during active or convalescent COVID-19. V usage is TRBV27 and J usage is TRBJ1-5, with TRBD1 identical over 7 bases. The CDR3 spells CASSPNRITGVGNQPQHF. CDR3 sequence (DNA): TGTGCCAGCAGTCCAAACCGTATCACAGGGGTGGGCAATCAGCCCCAGCATTTT.